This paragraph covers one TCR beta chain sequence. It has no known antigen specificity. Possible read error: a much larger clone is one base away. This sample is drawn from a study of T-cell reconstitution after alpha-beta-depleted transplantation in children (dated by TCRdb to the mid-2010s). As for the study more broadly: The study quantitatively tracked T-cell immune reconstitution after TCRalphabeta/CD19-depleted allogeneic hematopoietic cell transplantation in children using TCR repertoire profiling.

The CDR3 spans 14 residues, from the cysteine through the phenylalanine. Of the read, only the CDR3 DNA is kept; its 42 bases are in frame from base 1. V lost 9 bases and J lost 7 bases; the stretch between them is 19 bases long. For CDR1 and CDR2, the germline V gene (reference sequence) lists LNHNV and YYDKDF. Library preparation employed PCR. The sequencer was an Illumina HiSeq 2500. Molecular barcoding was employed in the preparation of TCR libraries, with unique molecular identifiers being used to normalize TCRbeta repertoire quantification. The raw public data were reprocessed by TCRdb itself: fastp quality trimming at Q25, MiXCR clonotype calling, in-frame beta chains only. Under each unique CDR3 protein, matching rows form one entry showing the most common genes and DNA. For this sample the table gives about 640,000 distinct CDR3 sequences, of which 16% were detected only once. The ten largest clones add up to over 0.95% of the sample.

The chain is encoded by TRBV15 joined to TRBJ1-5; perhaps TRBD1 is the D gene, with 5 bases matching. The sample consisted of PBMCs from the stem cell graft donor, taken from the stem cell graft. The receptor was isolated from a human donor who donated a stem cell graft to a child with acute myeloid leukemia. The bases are TGTGCCACGTCTTGGGCAGGGCTAGGCCAGCCCCAGCATTTT. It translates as CATSWAGLGQPQHF. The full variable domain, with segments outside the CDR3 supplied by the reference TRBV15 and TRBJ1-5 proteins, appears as DAMVIQNPRYQVTQFGKPVTLSCSQTLNHNVMYWYQQKSSQAPKLLFHYYDKDFNNEADTPDNFQSRRPNTSFCFLDIRSPGLGDTAMYLCATSWAGLGQPQHFGDGTRLSIL.